Listed below are T cell receptor beta chains from one sample, sequenced in a study of blood T cells in healthy people across ages. TCRdb passed the 5' RACE reads through MiXCR, listing each CDR3 protein once. The sample has 600,000 or so distinct CDR3 sequences, about 30% seen once. The specimen sequenced was blood. These receptors were taken from an elderly woman in good health. The CDR3 runs from the conserved cysteine through the conserved F or W. The D gene is left open where the match is weak. Not all rows give a size; the values are once, few, many and, for expanded clones, a class.

TRBD2	TRBV15	TRBJ2-4	.	CAISRAGTSSAIQYF	TGCGCCATCAGCAGAGCCGGGACTAGCAGTGCCATTCAGTACTTC
.	TRBV6-2/TRBV6-3	TRBJ1-5	.	CASSTRRTAYSNQPQHF	TGTGCCAGCAGTACTCGACGGACTGCTTATAGCAATCAGCCCCAGCATTTT
TRBD2	TRBV19	TRBJ2-7	few	CASSDLGLAEPYEQYF	TGTGCCAGTAGCGACCTTGGACTAGCAGAACCCTACGAGCAGTACTTC
.	TRBV11-2	TRBJ2-2	few	CASGWGANTGELFF	TGTGCCAGCGGTTGGGGGGCGAACACCGGGGAGCTGTTTTTT
TRBD2	TRBV7-3	TRBJ2-3	few	CASSLRGIAGGRIDTQYF	TGTGCCAGCAGCTTAAGGGGAATAGCGGGGGGGCGGATTGATACGCAGTATTTT
.	TRBV29-1	TRBJ1-1	.	CSVELGRGTEAFF	TGCAGCGTTGAATTGGGCAGGGGCACTGAAGCTTTCTTT
TRBD1	TRBV30	TRBJ2-7	.	CAWSVQGIPYEQYF	TGTGCCTGGAGTGTACAGGGGATTCCCTACGAGCAGTACTTC
TRBD1	TRBV6-1	TRBJ2-1	many	CASRTDRGYNEQFF	TGTGCCAGCAGAACTGACAGGGGGTACAATGAGCAGTTCTTC
.	TRBV6-2/TRBV6-3	TRBJ1-2	many	CASSPDRRYGYTF	TGTGCCAGCAGCCCCGACAGGAGGTATGGCTACACCTTC
TRBD1	TRBV28	TRBJ1-1	many	CASSVTGTANTEAFF	TGTGCCAGCAGTGTAACCGGGACAGCGAACACTGAAGCTTTCTTT
.	TRBV6-2/TRBV6-3	TRBJ1-1	.	CASSRTEAEAFF	TGTGCCAGCAGCCGGACTGAAGCTGAAGCTTTCTTT
TRBD1	TRBV6-5	TRBJ2-1	many	CASSYGTGGSEQFF	TGTGCCAGCAGTTACGGCACAGGGGGCAGTGAGCAGTTCTTC
.	TRBV18	TRBJ1-4	.	CASSLVGQSNEKLFF	TGTGCCAGCTCACTCGTTGGACAAAGTAATGAAAAACTGTTTTTT
.	TRBV12-3/TRBV12-4	TRBJ2-3	.	CARSRVRADTQYF	TGTGCCCGCAGCAGAGTGAGGGCAGATACGCAGTATTTT
.	TRBV21-1	TRBJ2-6	.	CASSKEADPGANVLTF	TGTGCCAGCAGCAAAGAGGCGGACCCTGGGGCCAACGTCCTGACTTTC
.	TRBV27	TRBJ2-1	.	CASSPRERLYNEQFF	TGTGCCAGCAGCCCCCGTGAGCGGCTGTACAATGAGCAGTTCTTC
.	TRBV20-1	TRBJ1-2	.	CSARAGVGADADYGYTF	TGCAGTGCTAGAGCGGGTGTGGGGGCAGACGCTGACTATGGCTACACCTTC
TRBD1	TRBV20-1	TRBJ1-1	many	CSARAADRGGGEAFF	TGCAGTGCTAGAGCTGCTGACAGGGGAGGGGGTGAAGCTTTCTTT
.	TRBV7-8	TRBJ2-3	many	CASSLITDTQYF	TGTGCCAGCAGCTTAATAACCGATACGCAGTATTTT